Each of the 20 T cell receptor beta chains below was sequenced from the same sample in a study of blood T cell repertoires in COVID-19. Here immunoSEQ multiplex PCR was the method, and the copy in TCRdb shows in-frame clones only, minus some. The sample has about 110,000 clones; roughly 85% are singletons. The sequenced sample consisted of peripheral blood. The receptors here all came from a human donor in a cohort sampled during active COVID-19.

This chain connects TRBV3-1 (or the pseudogene TRBV3-2) to TRBJ2-5; TRBD2 matches at 8 bases. This CDR3 is built from 16 residues. The V gene's germline CDR1 is LGHDT and CDR2 YNNKEL (reference sequence). The V and J ends lost 3 bases and 1 base, in that order; junction bases with no gene match: 7. CDR3 DNA sequence: TGTGCCAGCAGCCAGTTCCGGGAGGGCTCCCAAGAGACCCAGTACTTC. Translating it yields CASSQFREGSQETQYF.

There are a few counts of this clone. V is TRBV4-2 and J is TRBJ2-1, with unresolved D. The CDR3 sequence is 13 residues long. Germline lookup yields CDR1 LGHNA and CDR2 YNFKEQ. Trimming shortened V by 0 bases and J by 8 bases, and 8 bases separated the two germline ends. CDR3 region: CASSQDWAYEQFF. In DNA, the CDR3 is TGTGCCAGCAGCCAAGACTGGGCGTATGAGCAGTTCTTC.

The chain couples TRBV5-1 to TRBJ2-2, with 10 nucleotides matching TRBD2. V shed 2 bases, J shed 6 bases, and the junction held 7 bases outside the gene matches. CDR1 SGHRS and CDR2 YFSETQ come from the germline V gene. This CDR3 contains 16 residues. The CDR3 loop reads CASSLTERGGSGELFF. The DNA for the CDR3 is TGCGCCAGCAGCTTAACCGAGCGGGGGGGCTCCGGGGAGCTGTTTTTT.

This rearrangement joins TRBV5-8 to TRBJ1-2; D remains unclear. The CDR3 spans 15 residues. CDR1 is SGHTS and CDR2 is YDEGEE in the germline V gene. The ends were cut back, 4 bases at V and 5 bases at J, with 18 bases in the middle. CDR3 sequence reads: CASSRSGSAPYGYTF. Here the CDR3 DNA reads TGTGCCAGCAGCCGAAGTGGTAGCGCTCCTTATGGCTACACCTTC.

This chain connects TRBV4-1 to TRBJ2-6; TRBD1 matches at 8 bases. The CDR3 runs to 17 residues. The J segment lost 0 bases and the V segment lost 4 bases, leaving 5 bases of the junction unmatched. CDR1 is MGHRA, CDR2 YSYEKL, per germline. CDR3 loop: CASSPGGLSSGANVLTF. DNA for the CDR3: TGCGCCAGCAGCCCAGGGGGCCTAAGCTCTGGGGCCAACGTCCTGACTTTC.

The chain links TRBV10-3 to TRBJ1-1; 9 bases are a match to TRBD1. This CDR3 spans 14 amino acids. The trim removed 5 bases at V and 1 base at J, leaving 2 bases unmatched. The germline V gene has CDR1 ENHRY and CDR2 SYGVKD. The CDR3 DNA sequence: TGTGCCATCAGTCAACAGGGGGCGAACACTGAAGCTTTCTTT. This encodes CAISQQGANTEAFF.

The table lists this clone with a count of one. This chain joins TRBV9 and TRBJ1-4; D ambiguous. Trimming took off 3 bases at V and 8 bases at J, with 17 bases between the two ends. CDR3 size: 15 residues. Germline values: CDR1 SGDLS, CDR2 YYNGEE. The CDR3 loop is CASSGQGGRGEKLFF. The CDR3 DNA reads TGTGCCAGCAGCGGCCAAGGAGGGCGAGGCGAAAAACTGTTTTTT.

V and J are TRBV6-4 and TRBJ2-1, with TRBD2 as a possible D gene (6 bases). The CDR3 runs 13 residues. Germline V gene data show CDR1 as MRHNA and CDR2 as SNTAGT. Trimming pared 2 bases from V and 7 bases from J, leaving 9 bases between. Here the CDR3 reads CASSDGRGNEQFF. CDR3 bases: TGTGCCAGCAGTGACGGTCGGGGGAATGAGCAGTTCTTC.

The chain employs TRBV6-5 and TRBJ1-1, with a tentative D call TRBD1 (5 bases). The CDR3 totals 12 residues. Germline V CDR1 and CDR2: MNHEY, SVGAGI. V was cut by 8 bases and J by 3 bases, with 10 bases left in between. In DNA, the CDR3 is TGTGCCAGCTCCCGGGGGGACACTGAAGCTTTCTTT. Its protein product is CASSRGDTEAFF.

The chain links TRBV3-1 (or the pseudogene TRBV3-2) to TRBJ2-5; 8 nucleotides agree with TRBD2. Germline CDR1 is LGHDT and CDR2 is YNNKEL (reference sequence). The junction had 5 bases not matched to a gene; V was cut back by 1 base and J by 4 bases. The length of the CDR3 is 15 residues. The CDR3: CASSQGRGLGETQYF. Written as DNA, the CDR3 is TGTGCCAGCAGCCAAGGTCGGGGACTAGGAGAGACCCAGTACTTC.

The CDR3 protein is CASKGQGGYTQYF. The CDR3 DNA follows: TGTGCCAGCAAGGGACAGGGAGGGTATACGCAGTATTTT. The chain carries TRBV6-5 and TRBJ2-3, with TRBD1 identical over 9 bases. CDR1 and CDR2 (germline): MNHEY, SVGAGI. The CDR3 runs to 13 residues. The ends lost 7 bases at V and 7 bases at J; junction bases unmatched: 6.

The V gene is TRBV27, the J gene TRBJ2-7; the D gene is possibly TRBD1 (5 bases). The germline CDR1 and CDR2 sequences are MNHEY and SMNVEV (reference sequence). The V end lost 2 bases, the J end lost 1 base, and 6 bases lay between the germline ends. The CDR3 is 13 residues long. CDR3 region: CASSLGASYEQYF. In DNA form, the CDR3 reads TGTGCCAGCAGTTTAGGGGCTTCCTACGAGCAGTACTTC.

The chain carries TRBV5-1 and TRBJ2-7, with 11 bases identical to TRBD2. CDR3 length equals 15 residues. The V segment lost 5 bases and the J segment 0 bases; nucleotides outside the gene matches: 4. Per the germline V gene, CDR1 is SGHRS and CDR2 is YFSETQ. CDR3 coding DNA: TGCGCCAGCAGGAAAGGGACTAGCGGCTCCTACGAGCAGTACTTC. Its protein product is CASRKGTSGSYEQYF.

The CDR3 DNA sequence: TGTGCCAGCAGACTTACCCGGGACAGGGGCGGGGAGCAGTACTTC. Its protein is CASRLTRDRGGEQYF. V is TRBV14 and J is TRBJ2-7; TRBD1 matches 10 bases. The CDR3 totals 15 residues. Trimming took 6 bases from V and 7 from J; bases not matched to a gene: 12. Germline values: CDR1 SGHDN, CDR2 FVKESK.

CDR3 sequence reads: CSASRAEAFF. The CDR3 region has the DNA TGCAGTGCTAGCAGGGCTGAAGCTTTCTTT. The chain uses TRBV20-1 and TRBJ1-1; D is perhaps TRBD1 (5 bases). The CDR3 consists of 10 residues. The V gene lost 3 bases and the J gene lost 6 bases, with 5 bases spanning the gap. The germline V gene has CDR1 DFQATT and CDR2 SNEGSKA (reference sequence).

This chain joins TRBV7-2 and TRBJ2-1; possibly TRBD2 for D (5 bases). The CDR3 spans 15 residues. Per the germline V gene, CDR1 is SGHTA and CDR2 is FQGNSA. V was clipped by 1 base and J by 4 bases, with 11 bases between them. Here the CDR3 DNA reads TGTGCCAGCAGCTTAGTGGTTAGCGAGTACAATGAGCAGTTCTTC. Protein product: CASSLVVSEYNEQFF.

This clone was recorded once. V usage is TRBV5-5 and J usage is TRBJ2-3, with TRBD1 identical over 9 bases. Germline-derived CDR1 and CDR2 are SGHKS and YYEKEE (reference sequence). CDR3 size: 17 residues. The junction had 15 bases not matched to a gene; V was cut back by 4 bases and J by 6 bases. The CDR3 DNA follows: TGTGCCAGCAGCCCGTCCCGGGACAGGGTTCTAAGGGATACGCAGTATTTT. Translated: CASSPSRDRVLRDTQYF.

Comment on this clone: A read error may produce the germline difference seen at one junction end. Within the sample, other DNA sequences also encode this same CDR3. This rearrangement joins TRBV16 to TRBJ2-5; D might be TRBD2 (5 bases). CDR3 length equals 14 residues. The germline CDR1 and CDR2 sequences are KGHSY and FQNENV. The CDR3 sequence: CASSRERLQETQYF. Here the CDR3 DNA reads TGCGCCAGCAGCCGCGAACGACTACAAGAGACCCAGTACTTC.

This sequence joins TRBV5-6 and TRBJ1-1; unclear D gene. CDR1 and CDR2 from the germline V gene are SGHDT and YYEEEE. Trimming left V 2 bases short and J 5 bases short, with 7 bases between. This CDR3 spans 12 amino acids. CDR3 amino acids: CASSLTGTEAFF. The CDR3 DNA follows: TGTGCCAGCAGCTTAACGGGGACTGAAGCTTTCTTT. The variable domain in full, completed from reference TRBV5-6 and TRBJ1-1, reads DAGVTQSPTHLIKTRGQQVTLRCSPKSGHDTVSWYQQALGQGPQFIFQYYEEEERQRGNFPDRFSGHQFPNYSSELNVNALLLGDSALYLCASSLTGTEAFFGQGTRLTVV.

J is TRBJ2-2 and V is TRBV7-9; the D is unclear. V gave up 5 bases and J gave up 6 bases, with 10 bases separating them. Germline V gene data show CDR1 as SEHNR and CDR2 as FQNEAQ (reference sequence). The CDR3 extends over 13 amino acids. The CDR3 region has the DNA TGTGCCAGCAGCCTGCCGGGTGCCGGGGAGCTGTTTTTT. Amino acids: CASSLPGAGELFF.